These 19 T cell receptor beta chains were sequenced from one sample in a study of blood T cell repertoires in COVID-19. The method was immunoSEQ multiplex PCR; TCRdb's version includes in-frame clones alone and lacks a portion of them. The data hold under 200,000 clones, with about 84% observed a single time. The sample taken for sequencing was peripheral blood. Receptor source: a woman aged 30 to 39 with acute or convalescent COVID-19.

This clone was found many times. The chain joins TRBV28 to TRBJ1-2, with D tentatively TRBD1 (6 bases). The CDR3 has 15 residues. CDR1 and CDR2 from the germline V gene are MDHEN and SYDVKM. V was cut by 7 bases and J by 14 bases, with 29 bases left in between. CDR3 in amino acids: CASTPNEDRKRWGTF. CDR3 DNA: TGTGCCAGCACACCGAACGAAGACAGGAAAAGATGGGGGACCTTC.

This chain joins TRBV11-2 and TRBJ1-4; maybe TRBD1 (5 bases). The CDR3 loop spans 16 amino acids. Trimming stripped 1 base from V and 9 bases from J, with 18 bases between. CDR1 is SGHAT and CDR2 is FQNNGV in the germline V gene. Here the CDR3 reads CASSLGPPSGGKKLFF. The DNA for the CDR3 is TGTGCCAGCAGCTTAGGACCTCCGTCGGGGGGGAAAAAACTGTTTTTT.

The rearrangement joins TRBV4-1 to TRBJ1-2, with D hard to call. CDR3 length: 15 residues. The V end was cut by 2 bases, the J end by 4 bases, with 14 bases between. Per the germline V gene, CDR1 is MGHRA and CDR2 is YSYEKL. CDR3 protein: CASSQTGEAVYGYTF. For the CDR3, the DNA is TGCGCCAGCAGCCAAACCGGGGAGGCGGTCTATGGCTACACCTTC.

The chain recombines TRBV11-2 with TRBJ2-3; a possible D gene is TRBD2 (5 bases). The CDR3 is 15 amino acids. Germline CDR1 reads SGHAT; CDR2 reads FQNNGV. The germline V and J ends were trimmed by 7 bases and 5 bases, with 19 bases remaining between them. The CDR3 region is CASTWGVHKRDTQYF. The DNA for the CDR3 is TGTGCCAGCACCTGGGGAGTGCATAAACGAGATACGCAGTATTTT.

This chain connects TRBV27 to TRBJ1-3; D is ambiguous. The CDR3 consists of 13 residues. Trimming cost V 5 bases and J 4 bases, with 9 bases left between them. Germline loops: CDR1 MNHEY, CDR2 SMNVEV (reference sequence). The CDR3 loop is CASSPNRGNTIYF. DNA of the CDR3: TGTGCCAGCAGTCCTAACCGGGGAAACACCATATATTTT.

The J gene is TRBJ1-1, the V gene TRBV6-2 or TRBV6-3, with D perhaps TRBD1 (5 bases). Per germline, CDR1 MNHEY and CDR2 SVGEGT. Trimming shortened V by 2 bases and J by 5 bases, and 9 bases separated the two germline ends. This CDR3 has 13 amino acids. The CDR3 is CASSYVGRTEAFF. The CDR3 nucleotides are TGTGCCAGCAGTTACGTGGGGCGGACTGAAGCTTTCTTT.

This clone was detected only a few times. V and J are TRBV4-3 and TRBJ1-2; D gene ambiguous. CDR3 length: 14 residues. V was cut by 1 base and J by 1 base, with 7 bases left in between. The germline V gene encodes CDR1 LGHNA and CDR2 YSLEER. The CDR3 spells CASSQGPFNYGYTF. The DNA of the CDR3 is TGCGCCAGCAGCCAAGGTCCTTTTAACTATGGCTACACCTTC.

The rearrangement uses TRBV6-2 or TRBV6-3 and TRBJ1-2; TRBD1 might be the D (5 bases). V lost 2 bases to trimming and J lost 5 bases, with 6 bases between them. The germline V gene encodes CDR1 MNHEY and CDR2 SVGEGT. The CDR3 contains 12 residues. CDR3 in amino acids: CASSYTGYGYTF. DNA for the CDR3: TGTGCCAGCAGTTACACAGGATATGGCTACACCTTC.

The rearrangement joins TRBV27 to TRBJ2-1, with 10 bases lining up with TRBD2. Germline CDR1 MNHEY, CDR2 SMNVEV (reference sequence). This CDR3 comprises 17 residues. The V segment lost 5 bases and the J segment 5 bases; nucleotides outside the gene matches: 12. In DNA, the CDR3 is TGTGCCAGCAGTCCTCCCTTAGCGGGAGGTAGGGACAATGAGCAGTTCTTC. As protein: CASSPPLAGGRDNEQFF.

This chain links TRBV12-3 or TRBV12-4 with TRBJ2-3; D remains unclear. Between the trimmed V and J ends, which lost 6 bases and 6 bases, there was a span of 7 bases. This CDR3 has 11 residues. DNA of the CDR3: TGTGCCAGCAGCCGGTTGGATACGCAGTATTTT. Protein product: CASSRLDTQYF.

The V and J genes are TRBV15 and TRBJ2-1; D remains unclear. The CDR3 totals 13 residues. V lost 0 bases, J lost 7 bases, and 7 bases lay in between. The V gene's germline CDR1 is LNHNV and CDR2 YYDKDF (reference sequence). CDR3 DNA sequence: TGTGCCACCAGCAGAGATAATAGAAATGAGCAGTTCTTC. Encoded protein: CATSRDNRNEQFF.

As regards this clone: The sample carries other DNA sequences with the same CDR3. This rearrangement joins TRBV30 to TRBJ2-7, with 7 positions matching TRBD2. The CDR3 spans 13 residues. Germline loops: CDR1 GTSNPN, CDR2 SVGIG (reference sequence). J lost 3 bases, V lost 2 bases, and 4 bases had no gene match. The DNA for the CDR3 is TGTGCCTGGAGTCGGGGGGACCTCTACGAGCAGTACTTC. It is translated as CAWSRGDLYEQYF.

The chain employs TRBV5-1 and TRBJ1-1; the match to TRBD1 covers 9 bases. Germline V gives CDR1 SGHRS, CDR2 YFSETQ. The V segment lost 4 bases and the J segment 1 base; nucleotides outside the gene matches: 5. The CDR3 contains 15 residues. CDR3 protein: CASSQTQGANTEAFF. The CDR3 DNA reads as TGCGCCAGCAGCCAAACACAGGGGGCGAACACTGAAGCTTTCTTT.

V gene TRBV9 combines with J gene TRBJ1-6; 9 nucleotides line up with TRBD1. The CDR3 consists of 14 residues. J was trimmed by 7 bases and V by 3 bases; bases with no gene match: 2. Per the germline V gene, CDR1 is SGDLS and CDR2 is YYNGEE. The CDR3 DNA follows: TGTGCCAGCAGCGCCGGGACAGGGAATTCACCCCTCCACTTT. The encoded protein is CASSAGTGNSPLHF.

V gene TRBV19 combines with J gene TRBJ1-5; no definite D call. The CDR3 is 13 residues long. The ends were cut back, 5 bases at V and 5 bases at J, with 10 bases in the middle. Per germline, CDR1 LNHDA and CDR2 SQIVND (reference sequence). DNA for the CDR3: TGTGCCAGTAGTTTTCGTCGGGATCAGCCCCAGCATTTT. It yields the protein CASSFRRDQPQHF. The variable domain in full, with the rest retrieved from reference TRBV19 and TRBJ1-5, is DGGITQSPKYLFRKEGQNVTLSCEQNLNHDAMYWYRQDPGQGLRLIYYSQIVNDFQKGDIAEGYSVSREKKESFPLTVTSAQKNPTAFYLCASSFRRDQPQHFGDGTRLSIL.

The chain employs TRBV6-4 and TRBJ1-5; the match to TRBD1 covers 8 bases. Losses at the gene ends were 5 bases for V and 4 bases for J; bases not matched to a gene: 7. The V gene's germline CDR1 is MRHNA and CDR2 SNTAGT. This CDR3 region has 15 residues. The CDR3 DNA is TGTGCCAGCAGTCAGGACAGGGAGATTAATCAGCCCCAGCATTTT. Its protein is CASSQDREINQPQHF.

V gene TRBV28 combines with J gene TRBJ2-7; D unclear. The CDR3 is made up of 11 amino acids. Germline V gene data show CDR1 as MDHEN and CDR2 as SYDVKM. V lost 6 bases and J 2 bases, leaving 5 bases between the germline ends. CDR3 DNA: TGTGCCAGCAGCCTTACCTACGAGCAGTACTTC. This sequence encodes CASSLTYEQYF.

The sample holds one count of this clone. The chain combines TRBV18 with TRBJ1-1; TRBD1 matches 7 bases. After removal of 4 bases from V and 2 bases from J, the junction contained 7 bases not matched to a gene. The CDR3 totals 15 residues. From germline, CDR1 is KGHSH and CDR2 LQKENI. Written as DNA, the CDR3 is TGTGCCAGCTCACAATCCGGGACAGTAAACACTGAAGCTTTCTTT. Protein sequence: CASSQSGTVNTEAFF.

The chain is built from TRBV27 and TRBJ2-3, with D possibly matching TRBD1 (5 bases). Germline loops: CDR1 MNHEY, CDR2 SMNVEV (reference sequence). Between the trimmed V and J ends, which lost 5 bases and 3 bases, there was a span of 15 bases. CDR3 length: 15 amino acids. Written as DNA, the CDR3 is TGTGCCAGCAGTGCACGACAGTCGAATACAGATACGCAGTATTTT. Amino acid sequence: CASSARQSNTDTQYF.